The rows below give T cell receptor beta chains drawn from one sample of a study of T cell responses to AZD1222 COVID-19 vaccine. Assay: immunoSEQ multiplex PCR; the TCRdb copy retains only in-frame clones and omits some. The sample carries fewer than 130,000 clones, less than 95% recorded once. Sequencing was performed on peripheral blood, taken on day 0 of AZD1222 vaccination. The receptors stem from an adult in good health. The CDR3 runs from the conserved cysteine through the conserved F or W. The order of the fields is J gene, clone size, V gene, D gene, CDR3 DNA, CDR3 protein. A D gene is named only where the DNA matches it firmly. For some rows the clone size is stated as once, few or many, or as a class when expanded; others skip it.

J gene: TRBJ1-5; clone size: .; V gene: TRBV5-1; D gene: TRBD1; CDR3 DNA: TGCGCCAGCAGCTTGGACAGGGGAGATCAGCCCCAGCATTTT; CDR3 protein: CASSLDRGDQPQHF
J gene: TRBJ2-2; clone size: .; V gene: TRBV7-3; D gene: .; CDR3 DNA: TGTGCCAGCAGCTCCGGAGGAGGGACCGGGGAGCTGTTTTTT; CDR3 protein: CASSSGGGTGELFF
J gene: TRBJ1-5; clone size: .; V gene: TRBV6-5; D gene: .; CDR3 DNA: TGTGCCAGCATTGTGGGGGGGAGCAATCAGCCCCAGCATTTT; CDR3 protein: CASIVGGSNQPQHF
J gene: TRBJ1-1; clone size: .; V gene: TRBV19; D gene: .; CDR3 DNA: TGTGCCAGTAGTCCCCGGGGGGGTCGAGACACTGAAGCTTTCTTT; CDR3 protein: CASSPRGGRDTEAFF
J gene: TRBJ1-1; clone size: .; V gene: TRBV4-1; D gene: .; CDR3 DNA: TGCGCCAGCAGCCAACCCGTCGCCGGCCTCACTGAAGCTTTCTTT; CDR3 protein: CASSQPVAGLTEAFF
J gene: TRBJ2-7; clone size: .; V gene: TRBV29-1; D gene: .; CDR3 DNA: TGCAGCGTTCAAGGGGGAGAATACGAGCAGTACTTC; CDR3 protein: CSVQGGEYEQYF
J gene: TRBJ1-1; clone size: .; V gene: TRBV28; D gene: .; CDR3 DNA: TGTGCCAGCAGCCGTTTGAGCCAGTTCACTGAAGCTTTCTTT; CDR3 protein: CASSRLSQFTEAFF
J gene: TRBJ1-4; clone size: .; V gene: TRBV29-1; D gene: .; CDR3 DNA: TGCAGCGTAATCAGAAATGAAAAACTGTTTTTT; CDR3 protein: CSVIRNEKLFF
J gene: TRBJ2-1; clone size: .; V gene: TRBV28; D gene: TRBD2; CDR3 DNA: TGTGCCAGCAGTTTCCTAGCGGGGGGAGGGAATGAGCAGTTCTTC; CDR3 protein: CASSFLAGGGNEQFF
J gene: TRBJ2-7; clone size: .; V gene: TRBV4-1; D gene: TRBD1; CDR3 DNA: TGCGCCAGCAGCCACCCAGGGACAGGGAGCTACGAGCAGTACTTC; CDR3 protein: CASSHPGTGSYEQYF
J gene: TRBJ1-6; clone size: .; V gene: TRBV27; D gene: .; CDR3 DNA: TGTGCCAGCGGGCAATATAATTCACCCCTCCACTTT; CDR3 protein: CASGQYNSPLHF
J gene: TRBJ2-7; clone size: .; V gene: TRBV27; D gene: .; CDR3 DNA: TGTGCCAGTTCCCCTGCCCGGAGCCCCTACGAGCAGTACTTC; CDR3 protein: CASSPARSPYEQYF
J gene: TRBJ2-3; clone size: once; V gene: TRBV4-2; D gene: .; CDR3 DNA: TGTGCCAGCAGCCAAGATCGGGGAACAGATACGCAGTATTTT; CDR3 protein: CASSQDRGTDTQYF
J gene: TRBJ1-1; clone size: .; V gene: TRBV3-1/TRBV3-2; D gene: .; CDR3 DNA: TGTGCCAGCAGCCCTAACGGAGGGGACACTGAAGCTTTCTTT; CDR3 protein: CASSPNGGDTEAFF
J gene: TRBJ2-1; clone size: .; V gene: TRBV5-4; D gene: TRBD2; CDR3 DNA: TGTGCCAGCAGCGTGACGGGACTAGCGGTGGCAAATGAGCAGTTCTTC; CDR3 protein: CASSVTGLAVANEQFF
J gene: TRBJ1-5; clone size: .; V gene: TRBV5-8; D gene: .; CDR3 DNA: TGTGCCAGCAGCTTGACAGGGATCACGAGCAATCAGCCCCAGCATTTT; CDR3 protein: CASSLTGITSNQPQHF
J gene: TRBJ2-1; clone size: .; V gene: TRBV5-1; D gene: .; CDR3 DNA: TGCGCCAGCAGCTACGGACAAGCAAGAAAAACGGGGGAGCAGTTCTTC; CDR3 protein: CASSYGQARKTGEQFF
J gene: TRBJ1-3; clone size: .; V gene: TRBV29-1; D gene: .; CDR3 DNA: TGCAGCGCCTCCCGGGGCGGGTCAGGAAACACCATATATTTT; CDR3 protein: CSASRGGSGNTIYF
J gene: TRBJ2-7; clone size: once; V gene: TRBV6-5; D gene: TRBD1; CDR3 DNA: TGTGCCAGCAGTCCTACAGGGGTTACCGAGCAGTACTTC; CDR3 protein: CASSPTGVTEQYF
J gene: TRBJ1-4; clone size: .; V gene: TRBV12-3/TRBV12-4; D gene: .; CDR3 DNA: TGTGCCAGCAGTTTGCTACAATATGGAAAACTGTTTTTT; CDR3 protein: CASSLLQYGKLFF
J gene: TRBJ2-1; clone size: .; V gene: TRBV24-1; D gene: .; CDR3 DNA: TGTGCCACCAGTGATTTGGGGGACCCCTACAATGAGCAGTTCTTC; CDR3 protein: CATSDLGDPYNEQFF
J gene: TRBJ1-2; clone size: once; V gene: TRBV5-1; D gene: .; CDR3 DNA: TGCGCCAGCAGCTTGGTTCCAGGGTACGACTATGGCTACACCTTC; CDR3 protein: CASSLVPGYDYGYTF
J gene: TRBJ2-7; clone size: .; V gene: TRBV6-6; D gene: TRBD2; CDR3 DNA: TGTGCCAGCAGGCTTAGCGGGGGCACCTACGAGCAGTACTTC; CDR3 protein: CASRLSGGTYEQYF
J gene: TRBJ1-2; clone size: once; V gene: TRBV30; D gene: .; CDR3 DNA: TGTGCCTGGAGTGCAGGGCTCTATGGCTACACCTTC; CDR3 protein: CAWSAGLYGYTF
J gene: TRBJ1-2; clone size: .; V gene: TRBV29-1; D gene: .; CDR3 DNA: TGCAGCGCTGGGCACTCAGATGGCTACACCTTC; CDR3 protein: CSAGHSDGYTF
J gene: TRBJ2-4; clone size: .; V gene: TRBV6-1; D gene: .; CDR3 DNA: TGTGCCAGCAGTGAAGGTCAGGGACGGCTACCAAACCAAAAAAACATTCAGTACTTC; CDR3 protein: CASSEGQGRLPNQKNIQYF
J gene: TRBJ1-1; clone size: .; V gene: TRBV19; D gene: TRBD1; CDR3 DNA: TGTGCCAGTAGTATAGATAGACAGGGATTTGGGAACACTGAAGCTTTCTTT; CDR3 protein: CASSIDRQGFGNTEAFF
J gene: TRBJ1-4; clone size: .; V gene: TRBV28; D gene: TRBD1; CDR3 DNA: TGTGCCAGCAGTTCCCCCCAGGGGGCAAGTAGAGAAAAACTGTTTTTT; CDR3 protein: CASSSPQGASREKLFF
J gene: TRBJ1-6; clone size: .; V gene: TRBV7-8; D gene: .; CDR3 DNA: TGTGCCAGCAGCTTCCGGGACACTTATAATTCACCCCTCCACTTT; CDR3 protein: CASSFRDTYNSPLHF
J gene: TRBJ2-3; clone size: .; V gene: TRBV28; D gene: .; CDR3 DNA: TGTGCCAGCACACAGGGAAACACAGATACGCAGTATTTT; CDR3 protein: CASTQGNTDTQYF
J gene: TRBJ1-2; clone size: .; V gene: TRBV27; D gene: .; CDR3 DNA: TGTGCCAGCGCCCCGGGGGGCAGCTATGGCTACACCTTC; CDR3 protein: CASAPGGSYGYTF
J gene: TRBJ1-2; clone size: .; V gene: TRBV4-1; D gene: TRBD1; CDR3 DNA: TGCGCCAGCAGCCAAGCGCAGGGGGCCTATGGCTACACCTTC; CDR3 protein: CASSQAQGAYGYTF
J gene: TRBJ1-1; clone size: .; V gene: TRBV14; D gene: .; CDR3 DNA: TGTGCCAGCAGCCAAGAGATAGCGCTGAACACTGAAGCTTTCTTT; CDR3 protein: CASSQEIALNTEAFF
J gene: TRBJ1-1; clone size: .; V gene: TRBV6-2/TRBV6-3; D gene: .; CDR3 DNA: TGTGCCAGCAGCCCACGATCCACTGAAGCTTTCTTT; CDR3 protein: CASSPRSTEAFF
J gene: TRBJ2-5; clone size: .; V gene: TRBV24-1; D gene: TRBD1; CDR3 DNA: TGTGCCACCAGTGATTCGACGACAGGGGCAGAGACCCAGTACTTC; CDR3 protein: CATSDSTTGAETQYF
J gene: TRBJ2-2; clone size: .; V gene: TRBV4-1; D gene: .; CDR3 DNA: TGCGCCAGCAGCCGTGCGACAGCCACCGGGGAGCTGTTTTTT; CDR3 protein: CASSRATATGELFF
J gene: TRBJ2-3; clone size: few; V gene: TRBV2; D gene: TRBD1; CDR3 DNA: TGTGCCAGCAGTCTTCGACAGGGGAAGACAGATACGCAGTATTTT; CDR3 protein: CASSLRQGKTDTQYF
J gene: TRBJ2-7; clone size: .; V gene: TRBV9; D gene: .; CDR3 DNA: TGTGCCAGCAGCGTTTCACCAGGGGAGTCAAAAGAGCAGTACTTC; CDR3 protein: CASSVSPGESKEQYF
J gene: TRBJ1-2; clone size: .; V gene: TRBV11-1; D gene: .; CDR3 DNA: TGTGCCAGCAGACGCAACAGGGACGATGGCTACACCTTC; CDR3 protein: CASRRNRDDGYTF
J gene: TRBJ2-3; clone size: .; V gene: TRBV19; D gene: .; CDR3 DNA: TGTGCCAGTAGTATCAATACAGATACGCAGTATTTT; CDR3 protein: CASSINTDTQYF
J gene: TRBJ1-2; clone size: .; V gene: TRBV6-6; D gene: .; CDR3 DNA: TGTGCCGTGGGGGGCCGGGACACCTTC; CDR3 protein: CAVGGRDTF
J gene: TRBJ2-1; clone size: .; V gene: TRBV6-2/TRBV6-3; D gene: .; CDR3 DNA: TGTGCCAGCAGTTCCACTAGCAATGAGCAGTTCTTC; CDR3 protein: CASSSTSNEQFF
J gene: TRBJ2-7; clone size: .; V gene: TRBV5-1; D gene: TRBD1; CDR3 DNA: TGCGCCAGCAGCTTGGTGACAGGGAAAAACGAGCAGTACTTC; CDR3 protein: CASSLVTGKNEQYF
J gene: TRBJ2-4; clone size: .; V gene: TRBV11-3; D gene: TRBD2; CDR3 DNA: TGTGCCAGCAGCGGGTCTAGCGGGGGACACCTCGGCGACATTCAGTACTTC; CDR3 protein: CASSGSSGGHLGDIQYF
J gene: TRBJ2-7; clone size: .; V gene: TRBV5-5; D gene: .; CDR3 DNA: TGTGCCAGCAGCTTAGGGGCGGACTACGAGCAGTACTTC; CDR3 protein: CASSLGADYEQYF
J gene: TRBJ1-1; clone size: .; V gene: TRBV5-6; D gene: TRBD1; CDR3 DNA: TGTGCCACCCGCCCTGGACAGGTAAACACTGAAGCTTTCTTT; CDR3 protein: CATRPGQVNTEAFF
J gene: TRBJ2-3; clone size: .; V gene: TRBV9; D gene: .; CDR3 DNA: TGTGCCAGCAGCGTAGCTCTTCTAGCAGGAGATACGCAGTATTTT; CDR3 protein: CASSVALLAGDTQYF
J gene: TRBJ2-7; clone size: once; V gene: TRBV9; D gene: TRBD2; CDR3 DNA: TGTGCCAGCAGCGTAGAGCGGGGGCCCACCTACGAGCAGTACTTC; CDR3 protein: CASSVERGPTYEQYF
J gene: TRBJ2-7; clone size: .; V gene: TRBV4-1; D gene: .; CDR3 DNA: TGCGCCAGCAGCTCTAACTACGAGCAGTACTTC; CDR3 protein: CASSSNYEQYF
J gene: TRBJ1-2; clone size: .; V gene: TRBV27; D gene: .; CDR3 DNA: TGTGCCAGCAGTCCCGGGACGCGCATTAAGGGCTACACCTTC; CDR3 protein: CASSPGTRIKGYTF
J gene: TRBJ2-5; clone size: .; V gene: TRBV5-4; D gene: TRBD1; CDR3 DNA: TGTGCCAGCAGCGAGACAGGGGGCGAAGAGACCCAGTACTTC; CDR3 protein: CASSETGGEETQYF
J gene: TRBJ2-3; clone size: .; V gene: TRBV2; D gene: .; CDR3 DNA: TGTGCCAGCACCCTGGATACGCAGTATTTT; CDR3 protein: CASTLDTQYF
J gene: TRBJ2-3; clone size: few; V gene: TRBV7-3; D gene: TRBD2; CDR3 DNA: TGTGCCAGCAGCCAGAGCGGGGGGGCAGATACGCAGTATTTT; CDR3 protein: CASSQSGGADTQYF
J gene: TRBJ1-4; clone size: .; V gene: TRBV10-2; D gene: .; CDR3 DNA: TGCGCCAGCCAGCGGGGTTCTGAAAAACTGTTTTTT; CDR3 protein: CASQRGSEKLFF
J gene: TRBJ1-2; clone size: once; V gene: TRBV19; D gene: .; CDR3 DNA: TGTGCCAGTACGGAGGACTCGGGACAAAGCAACTATGGCTACACCTTC; CDR3 protein: CASTEDSGQSNYGYTF
J gene: TRBJ1-2; clone size: .; V gene: TRBV2; D gene: TRBD1; CDR3 DNA: TGTGCCAGCAGTGACAGGGGGCTGTCTGGCTACACCTTC; CDR3 protein: CASSDRGLSGYTF
J gene: TRBJ1-4; clone size: .; V gene: TRBV24-1; D gene: .; CDR3 DNA: TGTGCCACCAGTGATGCCCGGGGGAACACTAATGAAAAACTGTTTTTT; CDR3 protein: CATSDARGNTNEKLFF
J gene: TRBJ2-1; clone size: .; V gene: TRBV7-3; D gene: TRBD1; CDR3 DNA: TGTGCCAGCAGCCCCACCGGGACAGGGGGCTTCAATGAGCAGTTCTTC; CDR3 protein: CASSPTGTGGFNEQFF